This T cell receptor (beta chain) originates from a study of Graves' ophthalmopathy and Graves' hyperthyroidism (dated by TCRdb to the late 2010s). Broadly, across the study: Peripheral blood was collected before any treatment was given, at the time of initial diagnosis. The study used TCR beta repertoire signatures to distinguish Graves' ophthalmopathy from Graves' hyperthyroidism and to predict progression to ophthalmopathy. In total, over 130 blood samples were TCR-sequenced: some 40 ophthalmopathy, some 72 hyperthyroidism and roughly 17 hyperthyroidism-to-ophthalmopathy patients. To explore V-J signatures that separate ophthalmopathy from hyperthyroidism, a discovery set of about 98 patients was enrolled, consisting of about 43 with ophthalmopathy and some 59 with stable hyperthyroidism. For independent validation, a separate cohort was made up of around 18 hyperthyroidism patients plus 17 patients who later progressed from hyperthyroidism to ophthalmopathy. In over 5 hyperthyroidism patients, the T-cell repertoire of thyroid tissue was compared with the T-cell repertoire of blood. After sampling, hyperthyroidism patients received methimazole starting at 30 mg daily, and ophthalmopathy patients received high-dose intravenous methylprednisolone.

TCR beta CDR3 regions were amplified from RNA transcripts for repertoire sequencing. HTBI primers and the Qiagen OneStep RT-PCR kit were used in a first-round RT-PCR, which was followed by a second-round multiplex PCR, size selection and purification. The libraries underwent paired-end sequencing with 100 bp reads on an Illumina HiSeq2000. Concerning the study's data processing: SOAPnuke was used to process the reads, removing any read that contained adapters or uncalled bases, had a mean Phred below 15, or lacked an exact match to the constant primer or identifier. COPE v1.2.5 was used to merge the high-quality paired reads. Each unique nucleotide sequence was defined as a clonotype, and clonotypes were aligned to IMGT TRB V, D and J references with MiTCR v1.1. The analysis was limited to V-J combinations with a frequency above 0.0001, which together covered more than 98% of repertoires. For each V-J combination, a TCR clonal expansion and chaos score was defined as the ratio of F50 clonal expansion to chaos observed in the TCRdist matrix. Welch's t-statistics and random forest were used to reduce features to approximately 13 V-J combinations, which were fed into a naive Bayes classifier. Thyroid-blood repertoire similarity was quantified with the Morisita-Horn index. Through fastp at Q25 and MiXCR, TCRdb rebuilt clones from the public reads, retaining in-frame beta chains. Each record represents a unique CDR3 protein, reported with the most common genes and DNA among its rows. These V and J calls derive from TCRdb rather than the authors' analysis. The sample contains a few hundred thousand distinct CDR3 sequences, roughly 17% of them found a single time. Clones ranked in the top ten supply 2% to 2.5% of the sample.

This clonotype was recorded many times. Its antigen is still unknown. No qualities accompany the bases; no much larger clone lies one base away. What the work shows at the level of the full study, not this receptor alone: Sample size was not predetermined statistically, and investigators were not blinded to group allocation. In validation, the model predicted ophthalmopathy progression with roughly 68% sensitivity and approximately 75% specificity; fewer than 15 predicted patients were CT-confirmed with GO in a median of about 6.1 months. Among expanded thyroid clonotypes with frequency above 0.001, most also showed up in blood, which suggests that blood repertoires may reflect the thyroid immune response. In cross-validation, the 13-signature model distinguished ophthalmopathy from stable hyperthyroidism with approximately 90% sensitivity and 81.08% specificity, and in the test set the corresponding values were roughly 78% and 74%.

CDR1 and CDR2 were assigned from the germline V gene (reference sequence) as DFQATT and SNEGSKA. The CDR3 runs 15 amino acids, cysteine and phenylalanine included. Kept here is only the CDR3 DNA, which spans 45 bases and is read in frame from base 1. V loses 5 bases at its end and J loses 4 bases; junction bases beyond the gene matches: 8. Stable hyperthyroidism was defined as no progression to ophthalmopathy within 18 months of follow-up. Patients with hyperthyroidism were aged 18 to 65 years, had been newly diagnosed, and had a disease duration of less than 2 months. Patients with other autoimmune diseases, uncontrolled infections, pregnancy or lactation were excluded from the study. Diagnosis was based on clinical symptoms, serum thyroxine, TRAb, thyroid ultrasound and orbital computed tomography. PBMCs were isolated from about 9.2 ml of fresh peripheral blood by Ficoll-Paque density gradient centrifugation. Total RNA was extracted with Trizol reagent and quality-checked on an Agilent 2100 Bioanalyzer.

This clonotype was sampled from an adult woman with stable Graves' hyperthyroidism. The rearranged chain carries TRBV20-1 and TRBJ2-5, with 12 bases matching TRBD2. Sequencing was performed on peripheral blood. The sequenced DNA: TGCAGTGCTCACGTTGGACTAGCGGGAAGAGAGACCCAGTACTTC. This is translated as CSAHVGLAGRETQYF.